In its sample, the clone carrying this TCR beta chain was seen a few times. TCRdb reprocessed the 5' RACE reads with MiXCR, giving one entry per CDR3 protein. The table shows some 290,000 distinct CDR3 sequences, with about 10% occurring only once. This sample was included in a study of T cells after yellow fever vaccination. There are 13 residues in the CDR3. The germline V gene encodes CDR1 SGHTA and CDR2 FQGTGA. Trimming removed 8 bases at V and 0 bases at J, with 11 bases between. This clonotype was sampled from a man aged 18 to 29 who received the YFV17D yellow fever vaccine. This chain joins TRBV7-3 and TRBJ2-7, with a weak D call TRBD2 (5 bases). Sample: CD4+ T cells sorted from PBMCs, taken 45 days after the yellow fever booster vaccination. CDR3 sequence reads: CASLGESSYEQYV. As DNA, the CDR3 is TGTGCCAGCTTGGGAGAGAGCTCCTACGAGCAGTACGTC.